This T cell receptor (beta chain) was recorded in a study of CD8 T cells in Susac syndrome. The RNA, roughly 0.45 to 1 ug, was put through reverse transcription using random hexamers. TCRdb itself ran the immunoSEQ multiplex PCR reads through MiXCR, one entry per CDR3 protein. The table lists some 200,000 distinct CDR3 sequences, just under 95% of them singletons. Germline values: CDR1 SGHAT, CDR2 FQNNGV. The ends lost 5 bases at V and 5 bases at J; junction bases unmatched: 11. The CDR3 has 16 residues. TCR beta from blood CD8+ and CD4+ T cells was sequenced. This chain links TRBV11-2 with TRBJ2-5; TRBD2 matches at 10 bases. The receptor was isolated from a human donor with Susac syndrome. The sample taken for sequencing was CD8+ T cells from PBMCs. The CDR3 protein is CASSRPLAGADETQYF. CDR3 coding DNA: TGTGCCAGCAGCCGCCCCCTAGCGGGAGCGGACGAGACCCAGTACTTC.